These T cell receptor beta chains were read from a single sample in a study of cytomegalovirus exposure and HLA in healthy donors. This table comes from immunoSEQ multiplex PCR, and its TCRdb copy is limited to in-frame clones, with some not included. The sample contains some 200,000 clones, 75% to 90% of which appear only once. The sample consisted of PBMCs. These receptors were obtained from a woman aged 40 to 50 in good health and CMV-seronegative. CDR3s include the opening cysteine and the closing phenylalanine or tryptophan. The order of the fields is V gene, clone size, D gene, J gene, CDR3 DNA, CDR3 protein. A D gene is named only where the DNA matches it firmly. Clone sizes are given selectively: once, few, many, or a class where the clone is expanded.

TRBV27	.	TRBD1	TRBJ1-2	TGTGCCAGCTCCGGGACACAGGGGTGGGATGGCTACACCTTC	CASSGTQGWDGYTF
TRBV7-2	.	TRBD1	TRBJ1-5	TGTGCCAGCAGCTTGAGGACAGGGTGGGGCAATCAGCCCCAGCATTTT	CASSLRTGWGNQPQHF
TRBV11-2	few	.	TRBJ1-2	TGTGCCAGCAGCCCGGGACTCCTAGGCAACTATGGCTACACCTTC	CASSPGLLGNYGYTF
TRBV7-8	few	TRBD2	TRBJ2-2	TGTGCCAGCAGCACCACGGGAGGAAACACCGGGGAGCTGTTTTTT	CASSTTGGNTGELFF
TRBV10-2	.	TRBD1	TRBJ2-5	TGCGCCAGCAGGTCGGGACAGCACCAAGAGACCCAGTACTTC	CASRSGQHQETQYF
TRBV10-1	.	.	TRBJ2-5	TGCGCCAGCAGTGAATCGGGGGTCCGGGAGACCCAGTACTTC	CASSESGVRETQYF
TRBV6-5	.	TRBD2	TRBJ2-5	TGTGCCAGCAGGCCCCCGGGGGGAAAGACCCAGTACTTC	CASRPPGGKTQYF
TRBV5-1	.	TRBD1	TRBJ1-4	TGCGCCAGCAGTATCCCGGGACAGAAGAATGAAAAACTGTTTTTT	CASSIPGQKNEKLFF
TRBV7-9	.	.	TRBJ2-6	TGTTCCAGCAGCTTTTCGGCAGGGGTGGCCTCTGGGGCCAACGTCCTGACTTTC	CSSSFSAGVASGANVLTF
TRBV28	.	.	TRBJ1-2	TGTGCCAGCAGTTTCGCCAGGCTTAATGGCTACACCTTC	CASSFARLNGYTF
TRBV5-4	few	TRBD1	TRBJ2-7	TGTGCCAGCAGCCCCGCAGGACAGGAGAATCTCGAGCAGTACTTC	CASSPAGQENLEQYF
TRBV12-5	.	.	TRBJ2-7	TGTGCTAGTGGTCTCTCCACGGGAGCCTACGAGCAGTACTTC	CASGLSTGAYEQYF
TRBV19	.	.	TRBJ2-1	TGTGCCAGTAGTGCCATAACTAGTTTTGACAATGAGCAGTTCTTC	CASSAITSFDNEQFF
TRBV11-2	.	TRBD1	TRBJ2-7	TGTGCCAGCAGCCCCGACAGGGGGCTTCGGTACGAGCAGTACTTC	CASSPDRGLRYEQYF
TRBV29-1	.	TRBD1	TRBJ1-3	TGCAGCGTTACCACTCTTACAGGGGGTTGGAACACCATATATTTT	CSVTTLTGGWNTIYF
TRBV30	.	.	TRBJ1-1	TGTGCCTGGAGTGTGGGCGGGTTGCCTGAAGCTTTCTTT	CAWSVGGLPEAFF
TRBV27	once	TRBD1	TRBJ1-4	TGTGCCAGCAGCACCAGGGGCACAGGGGGAGATGAAAAACTGTTTTTT	CASSTRGTGGDEKLFF
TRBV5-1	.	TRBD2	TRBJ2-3	TGCGCCAGCAGCTTGGACGCCGGGACTAGTCCCTCGGGTACGCAGTATTTT	CASSLDAGTSPSGTQYF
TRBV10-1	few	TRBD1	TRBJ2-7	TGCGCCAGCAGTGAAGCGCCGGGACAGGGGGCTGACGAGCAGTACTTC	CASSEAPGQGADEQYF
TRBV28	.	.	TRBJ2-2	TGTGCCAGCAGTTTGCCAGGGGAAATCGGGGAGCTGTTTTTT	CASSLPGEIGELFF
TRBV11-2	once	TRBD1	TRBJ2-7	TGTGCCAGCAGCGGGTGGCGTACAGGGGGTCACGAGCAGTACTTC	CASSGWRTGGHEQYF
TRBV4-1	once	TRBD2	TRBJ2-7	TGCGCCAGCAGCCAACTAGCGGGTTCATACGAGCAGTACTTC	CASSQLAGSYEQYF
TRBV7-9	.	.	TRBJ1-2	TGTGCCAGCAGCCCAGGGACACCGAACTATGGCTACACCTTC	CASSPGTPNYGYTF
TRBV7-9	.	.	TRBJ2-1	TGTGCCAGCGGCCTGGTGGTCCCCTACAATGAGCAGTTCTTC	CASGLVVPYNEQFF
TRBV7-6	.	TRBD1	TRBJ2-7	TGTGCCAGCAGCTTAACAGGGGGCCTCTACGAGCAGTACTTC	CASSLTGGLYEQYF
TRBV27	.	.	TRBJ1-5	TGTGCCAGCAGTTCGACAGCAAATAATCAGCCCCAGCATTTT	CASSSTANNQPQHF